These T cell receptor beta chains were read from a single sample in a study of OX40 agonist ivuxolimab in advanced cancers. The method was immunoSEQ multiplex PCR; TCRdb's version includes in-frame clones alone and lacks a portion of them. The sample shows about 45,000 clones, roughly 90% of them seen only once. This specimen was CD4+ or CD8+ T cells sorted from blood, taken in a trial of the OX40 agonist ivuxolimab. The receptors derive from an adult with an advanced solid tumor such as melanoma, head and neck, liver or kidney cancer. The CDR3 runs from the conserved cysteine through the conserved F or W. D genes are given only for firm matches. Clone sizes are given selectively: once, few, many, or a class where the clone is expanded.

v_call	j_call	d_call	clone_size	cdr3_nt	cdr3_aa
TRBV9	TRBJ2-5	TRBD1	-	TGTGCCAGCAGCGGAGGGGACAGCCACCAAGAGACCCAGTACTTC	CASSGGDSHQETQYF
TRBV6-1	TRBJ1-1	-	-	TGTGCCAGCAGCCAGGGGACGGAGAACAGGGAAGCTTTCTTT	CASSQGTENREAFF
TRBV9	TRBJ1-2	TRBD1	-	TGTGCCAGCAGCGCAGTGGGGACAGCGAGCTATGGCTACACCTTC	CASSAVGTASYGYTF
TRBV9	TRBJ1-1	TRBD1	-	TGTGCCAGCAGCGTATCAGGGGGACCTGAAGCTTTCTTT	CASSVSGGPEAFF
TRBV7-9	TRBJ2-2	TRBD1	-	TGTGCCAGCAGCCCAACTGGGACAGTCTACACCGGGGAGCTGTTTTTT	CASSPTGTVYTGELFF
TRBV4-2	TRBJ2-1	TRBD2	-	TGTGCCAGCAGCCAAGCGGGGACTAGCGGGAGGGTGTCCTACAATGAGCAGTTCTTC	CASSQAGTSGRVSYNEQFF
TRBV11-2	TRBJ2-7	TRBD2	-	TGTGCCAGCAGCTACAGCGGGGGGGCGCACCGCGAGCAGTACTTC	CASSYSGGAHREQYF
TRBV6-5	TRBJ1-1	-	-	TGTGCCAGCAGCCGCGATATGCCCAGCACTGAAGCTTTCTTT	CASSRDMPSTEAFF
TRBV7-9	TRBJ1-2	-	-	TGTGCCAGCAGCGAGGGGGAGGGGGTTAGTGGCTACACCTTC	CASSEGEGVSGYTF
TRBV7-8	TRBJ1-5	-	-	TGTGCCAGCAGCTTAATGGCAGATCAGCCCCAGCATTTT	CASSLMADQPQHF
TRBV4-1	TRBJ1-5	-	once	TGCGCCAGCAGTACCGGGGCCAATCAGCCCCAGCATTTT	CASSTGANQPQHF
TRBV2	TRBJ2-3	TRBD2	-	TGTGCCAGCAGCACTTCTAGCGGGGTGGTAGATACGCAGTATTTT	CASSTSSGVVDTQYF
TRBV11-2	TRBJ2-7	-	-	TGTGCCAGCAGTCAAGGGGGTGGTGAGCAGTACTTC	CASSQGGGEQYF
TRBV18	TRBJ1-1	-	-	TGTGCCAGCTCACGATCTGAGGGGTACACTGAAGCTTTCTTT	CASSRSEGYTEAFF
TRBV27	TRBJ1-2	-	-	TGTGCCAGCAGTTTCGGAGGACGCTACACCTTC	CASSFGGRYTF
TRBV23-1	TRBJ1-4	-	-	TGCGCCAGCAGTCATTTGTTGATTGTGGCAGCTTCTAATGAAAAACTGTTTTTT	CASSHLLIVAASNEKLFF
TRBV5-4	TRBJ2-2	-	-	TGTGCCAGCAGCTTGGACCAGGGGAGAACCGGGGAGCTGTTTTTT	CASSLDQGRTGELFF
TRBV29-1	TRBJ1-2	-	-	TGCAGCGTTGAATTGGGGGCGAGTGGCTACACCTTC	CSVELGASGYTF
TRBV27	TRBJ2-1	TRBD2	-	TGTGCCAGCAGTAGGCGACTAGCGGACAATGAGCAGTTCTTC	CASSRRLADNEQFF
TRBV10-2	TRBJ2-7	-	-	TGCGCCAGCAGTGTTCGGGGCCCCTACGAGCAGTACTTC	CASSVRGPYEQYF
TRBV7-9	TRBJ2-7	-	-	TGTGCCAGCAGCGTTCGAGACAGCTCCTACGAGCAGTACTTC	CASSVRDSSYEQYF
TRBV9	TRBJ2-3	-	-	TGTGCCAGCAGCGTTAGAGAACGCCGCACAGATACGCAGTATTTT	CASSVRERRTDTQYF
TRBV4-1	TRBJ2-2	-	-	TGCGCCAGCAGCCAAGGGTCAGAAGGCCCCGGGGAGCTGTTTTTT	CASSQGSEGPGELFF
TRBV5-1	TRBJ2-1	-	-	TGCGCCAGCAGCCCAACCGGTACGGCCTACAATGAGCAGTTCTTC	CASSPTGTAYNEQFF
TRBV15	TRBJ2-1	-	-	TGTGCCACCAGCGGTCGAGCGGCAAACCCCCCGGGTGAGCAGTTCTTC	CATSGRAANPPGEQFF
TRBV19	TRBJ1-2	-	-	TGTGCCAGTAGAGCTGAAGGCTACACCTTC	CASRAEGYTF
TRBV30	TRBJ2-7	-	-	TGTGCCTGGAGTGACCCTCTCGGCGAGCAGTACTTC	CAWSDPLGEQYF
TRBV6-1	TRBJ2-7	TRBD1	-	TGTGCCAGCAGCTCTAGACAGGGCCCCTACGAGCAGTACTTC	CASSSRQGPYEQYF
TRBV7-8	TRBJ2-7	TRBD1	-	TGTGCCAGCAGCGCGGCCCGAACAGGGGCGAAGCCCTACGAGCAGTACTTC	CASSAARTGAKPYEQYF
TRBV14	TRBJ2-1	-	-	TGTGCCAGCAGCCGGTTCTCCTACAATGAGCAGTTCTTC	CASSRFSYNEQFF
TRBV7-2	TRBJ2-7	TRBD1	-	TGTGCCAGCAGCCCATCCGGGACAGGGACATACGAGCAGTACTTC	CASSPSGTGTYEQYF
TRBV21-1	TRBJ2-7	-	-	TGTGCCAGCAAACTATTCCGGGACCGCAGTTACGAGCAGTACTTC	CASKLFRDRSYEQYF
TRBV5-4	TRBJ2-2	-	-	TGTGCCAGCAGCTTGCGCCCCACCAATAAGCTGTTTTTT	CASSLRPTNKLFF